These T cell receptor beta chains were read from a single sample in a study of T cells expressing NK-cell markers. One entry per CDR3 protein, without DNA, is what TCRdb gives after re-calling the 5' RACE reads. The sample has approximately 150,000 distinct CDR3 sequences. Sequenced: blood T cells: a sorted CD56 or NKG2C T cell subset, CD4+ or CD8+ T cells, or bulk PBMC T cells (not recorded which). The receptor set was obtained from a woman aged 18-69 years in good health. CDR3s include the opening cysteine and the closing phenylalanine or tryptophan.

j_call: TRBJ2-2; v_call: TRBV12-3/TRBV12-4; cdr3_aa: CASSLGTSITGELFF
j_call: TRBJ2-5; v_call: TRBV15; cdr3_aa: CATKYQGEETQYF
j_call: TRBJ1-2; v_call: TRBV28; cdr3_aa: CASSVGQVHNYGYTF
j_call: TRBJ2-1; v_call: TRBV28; cdr3_aa: CASSKQGRNEQFF
j_call: TRBJ1-2; v_call: TRBV2; cdr3_aa: CASQEQGANYGYTF
j_call: TRBJ1-6; v_call: TRBV9; cdr3_aa: CASSVDSVNSPLHF
j_call: TRBJ1-2; v_call: TRBV5-1; cdr3_aa: CASSSGQPSSYGYTF
j_call: TRBJ2-5; v_call: TRBV5-5; cdr3_aa: CASSSTSGRGQETQYF
j_call: TRBJ2-2; v_call: TRBV20-1; cdr3_aa: CSARPPSGRSTGELFF
j_call: TRBJ2-3; v_call: TRBV5-1; cdr3_aa: CASSSQGGGTDTQYF
j_call: TRBJ2-3; v_call: TRBV20-1; cdr3_aa: CSASTSATDTQYF
j_call: TRBJ2-7; v_call: TRBV25-1; cdr3_aa: CASSEEDRDTYEQYF
j_call: TRBJ2-2; v_call: TRBV3-1; cdr3_aa: CASSQRQNTGELFF
j_call: TRBJ2-1; v_call: TRBV20-1; cdr3_aa: CSAKLAAANEQFF
j_call: TRBJ2-3; v_call: TRBV7-2; cdr3_aa: CASRRALAGSTDTQYF
j_call: TRBJ2-3; v_call: TRBV5-1; cdr3_aa: CASSLVGSGGPTDTQYF
j_call: TRBJ1-6; v_call: TRBV5-1; cdr3_aa: CASSLAGSAYNSPLHF
j_call: TRBJ1-2; v_call: TRBV2; cdr3_aa: CASSESLQSNNYGYTF
j_call: TRBJ2-3; v_call: TRBV20-1; cdr3_aa: CSASVGVDTDTQYF
j_call: TRBJ1-5; v_call: TRBV20-1; cdr3_aa: CSVVGTFVDQPQHF
j_call: TRBJ2-7; v_call: TRBV10-2; cdr3_aa: CASKRRGGLYDQYF
j_call: TRBJ2-7; v_call: TRBV7-9; cdr3_aa: CASSKESYSWYEQYF
j_call: TRBJ1-6; v_call: TRBV12-3/TRBV12-4; cdr3_aa: CASSQRGNSPLHF
j_call: TRBJ2-2; v_call: TRBV7-9; cdr3_aa: CASSFRGSQDTGELFF
j_call: TRBJ2-1; v_call: TRBV12-3/TRBV12-4; cdr3_aa: CASTIAGGPWNEQFF
j_call: TRBJ1-2; v_call: TRBV5-1; cdr3_aa: CASSLQGREIGGYTF
j_call: TRBJ2-7; v_call: TRBV28; cdr3_aa: CASREGTWGEQYF
j_call: TRBJ2-5; v_call: TRBV7-2; cdr3_aa: CASSWSKERETQYF
j_call: TRBJ2-7; v_call: TRBV6-1; cdr3_aa: CATHLPDLVGEQYF
j_call: TRBJ2-1; v_call: TRBV3-1; cdr3_aa: CASSQVADEQFF
j_call: TRBJ1-6; v_call: TRBV11-2; cdr3_aa: CASSFGTYREALHF
j_call: TRBJ2-7; v_call: TRBV20-1; cdr3_aa: CSARRGTSGADEQYF
j_call: TRBJ2-1; v_call: TRBV11-2; cdr3_aa: CASSYPFGGFYNEQFF
j_call: TRBJ2-7; v_call: TRBV6-2/TRBV6-3; cdr3_aa: CAITRTYLGSEQYF
j_call: TRBJ1-2; v_call: TRBV6-5; cdr3_aa: CASSYSRGTGPRIYGYTF
j_call: TRBJ1-2; v_call: TRBV20-1; cdr3_aa: CSAEGGGRRYGYTF
j_call: TRBJ2-1; v_call: TRBV29-1; cdr3_aa: CSVGGNYNEQFF
j_call: TRBJ2-7; v_call: TRBV5-1; cdr3_aa: CATTAGQGTYEQYF
j_call: TRBJ1-2; v_call: TRBV7-8; cdr3_aa: CASSLFELYGYTF
j_call: TRBJ2-1; v_call: TRBV5-1; cdr3_aa: CASSRPYTGSYNEQFF
j_call: TRBJ2-7; v_call: TRBV12-3/TRBV12-4; cdr3_aa: CASSFEGVGEQYF
j_call: TRBJ2-5; v_call: TRBV4-2; cdr3_aa: CASSQDRRGQETQYF
j_call: TRBJ1-5; v_call: TRBV12-3/TRBV12-4; cdr3_aa: CASSLGGTGNSNQPQHF
j_call: TRBJ2-7; v_call: TRBV25-1; cdr3_aa: CASIRDRTYEQYF
j_call: TRBJ2-1; v_call: TRBV10-3; cdr3_aa: CAISEPMGLAGGSAFF
j_call: TRBJ2-2; v_call: TRBV4-1; cdr3_aa: CASSQEGSLYLNTGELFF
j_call: TRBJ2-7; v_call: TRBV5-1; cdr3_aa: CASSGDRKQYF
j_call: TRBJ2-5; v_call: TRBV4-1; cdr3_aa: CASSREAGLAVVETQYF
j_call: TRBJ2-7; v_call: TRBV7-3; cdr3_aa: CASSLGHSTYEQYF
j_call: TRBJ1-6; v_call: TRBV5-1; cdr3_aa: CASSLAGATSSYNSPLHF
j_call: TRBJ2-3; v_call: TRBV12-3/TRBV12-4; cdr3_aa: CASRSPADTQYF
j_call: TRBJ1-1; v_call: TRBV20-1; cdr3_aa: CSARTTGVTEAFF
j_call: TRBJ1-3; v_call: TRBV2; cdr3_aa: CASRQGDSGNTIYF
j_call: TRBJ2-3; v_call: TRBV5-6; cdr3_aa: CASSLTAGDTQYF
j_call: TRBJ2-1; v_call: TRBV12-3/TRBV12-4; cdr3_aa: CASSPQTSGGANEQFF